The T cell receptor beta chain described here comes from a study of shared clonotypes between healthy human individuals. After removal of 5 bases from V and 4 bases from J, the junction contained 9 bases not matched to a gene. Germline CDR1 MNHEY, CDR2 SMNVEV (reference sequence). CDR3 length: 15 residues. The assay was immunoSEQ multiplex PCR, and TCRdb's table has in-frame clones only and misses some. Of 85,000 to 100,000 clones listed, 68% are singletons. The chain links TRBV27 to TRBJ2-5, with TRBD2 matching 8 bases. This clonotype originated in a man aged 25-45 years in good health. The sequenced sample was memory CD8+ T cells sorted from blood. Subset described: CD45RO+ cells pooled with CCR7-negative TemRA cells. The CDR3 loop reads CASSPSGSPRETQYF. The CDR3 DNA is TGTGCCAGCAGTCCAAGCGGGAGCCCCCGAGAGACCCAGTACTTC.